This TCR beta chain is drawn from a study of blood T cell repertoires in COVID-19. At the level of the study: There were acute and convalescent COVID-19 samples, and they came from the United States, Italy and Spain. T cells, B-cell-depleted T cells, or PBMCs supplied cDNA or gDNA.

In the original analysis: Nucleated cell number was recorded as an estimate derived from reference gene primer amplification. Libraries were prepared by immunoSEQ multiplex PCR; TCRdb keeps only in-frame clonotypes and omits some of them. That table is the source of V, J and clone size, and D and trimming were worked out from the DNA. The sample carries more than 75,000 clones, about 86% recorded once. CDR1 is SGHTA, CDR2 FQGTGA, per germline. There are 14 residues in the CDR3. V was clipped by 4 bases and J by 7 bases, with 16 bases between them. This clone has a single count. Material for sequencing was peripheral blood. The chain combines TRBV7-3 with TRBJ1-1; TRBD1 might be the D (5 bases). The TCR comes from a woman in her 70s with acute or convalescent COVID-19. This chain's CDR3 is CASSSQTQDNEAFF. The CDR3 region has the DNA TGTGCCAGCAGCTCACAAACCCAGGACAATGAAGCTTTCTTT.